What follows are 17 T cell receptor beta chains derived from one specimen sequenced in a study of response to subunit inactivated influenza vaccine. TCRdb reanalysed the RT-PCR reads using MiXCR and keeps one entry per CDR3 protein. The table lists approximately 700,000 distinct CDR3 sequences, approximately 15% of them singletons. Sequenced here: PBMCs from blood, sampled 14 to 15 days before vaccination. These TCRs come from a man over 45 who received an inactivated influenza vaccine.

The J gene is TRBJ1-1, the V gene TRBV4-3; D may be TRBD1 (6 bases). The germline V gene encodes CDR1 LGHNA and CDR2 YSLEER. V dropped 2 bases and J dropped 5 bases, with 12 bases sitting between them. CDR3 length: 14 residues. The chain's CDR3 is CASSQTGRGTEAFF. The CDR3 region has the DNA TGCGCCAGCAGCCAAACAGGGAGGGGAACTGAAGCTTTCTTT.

This clonotype was detected ten times or more. The CDR3 nucleotides read TGCGCCAGCAGCCAAGATCTTGGCCGGGCCCTGCCCTCCTACGAGCAGTACTTC. It translates to CASSQDLGRALPSYEQYF. The chain has TRBV4-3 and TRBJ2-7; no firm D call. This CDR3 is built from 18 residues. In germline, CDR1 is LGHNA, CDR2 YSLEER. The germline V and J ends were trimmed by 0 bases and 0 bases, with 18 bases remaining between them.

The V call is TRBV6-2 or TRBV6-3, the J call TRBJ2-7, with TRBD1 identical over 8 bases. V was pared by 7 bases and J by 2 bases, with 10 bases of the junction left unmatched. The germline V gene has CDR1 MNHEY and CDR2 SVGEGT. The CDR3 is 15 amino acids. The CDR3 is CASTNRDRFTYEQYF. The DNA for the CDR3 is TGTGCCAGCACTAACCGGGACAGGTTCACCTACGAGCAGTACTTC.

CDR3 residues: CASSSGGRNEQFF. CDR3 nucleotide sequence: TGTGCCAGCAGTAGCGGGGGTCGGAATGAGCAGTTCTTC. The V call is TRBV12-3 or TRBV12-4, the J call TRBJ2-1; 8 bases fit TRBD2. V dropped 5 bases and J dropped 7; count of bases not matched to a gene: 4. This CDR3 is built from 13 residues.

The sample holds a few counts of this clonotype. The gene calls are TRBV7-2 and TRBJ2-1, with 8 bases fitting TRBD1. CDR1 is SGHTA and CDR2 is FQGNSA in the germline V gene. CDR3 length: 15 amino acids. V lost 5 bases and J lost 0; bases outside the gene matches: 3. Here the CDR3 reads CASSPDRVSYNEQFF. The CDR3 DNA sequence: TGTGCCAGCAGCCCGGACAGGGTCTCCTACAATGAGCAGTTCTTC.

This clonotype was recorded a few times. V usage is TRBV9 and J usage is TRBJ2-5, with D perhaps being TRBD1 or TRBD2 (5 bases each). Between the trimmed V and J ends, which lost 0 bases and 4 bases, there was a span of 10 bases. Per the germline V gene, CDR1 is SGDLS and CDR2 is YYNGEE. CDR3 size: 14 residues. CDR3 DNA sequence: TGTGCCAGCAGCGTAGGAGGGGAGCGAGAGACCCAGTACTTC. The encoded protein is CASSVGGERETQYF.

This clonotype showed up just a few times. The chain links TRBV4-1 to TRBJ1-1; maybe TRBD1 (5 bases). Germline V CDR1 and CDR2: MGHRA, YSYEKL. The V end was cut by 2 bases, the J end by 5 bases, with 15 bases between. This CDR3 has 15 amino acids. The CDR3 is CASSQRGSGRTEAFF. CDR3 sequence (DNA): TGCGCCAGCAGCCAACGGGGCAGCGGAAGGACTGAAGCTTTCTTT.

The gene calls are TRBV20-1 and TRBJ2-5; the D gene is possibly TRBD2 (6 bases). Trimming removed 4 bases from V and 2 bases from J, with 8 bases in between. The CDR3 is made up of 12 amino acids. Germline CDR1 reads DFQATT; CDR2 reads SNEGSKA (reference sequence). The CDR3 protein is CSAKGLQETQYF. CDR3 nucleotide sequence: TGCAGTGCTAAGGGACTTCAAGAGACCCAGTACTTC.

This clonotype appeared a few times. The chain has TRBV7-6 and TRBJ2-1; D ambiguous. From germline, CDR1 is SGHVS and CDR2 FNYEAQ. This CDR3 comprises 12 residues. V was clipped by 5 bases and J by 10 bases, with 12 bases between them. The DNA for the CDR3 is TGTGCCAGCAGCCTATCCGATCGAGAGCAGTTCTTC. Amino acids: CASSLSDREQFF.

This clonotype was observed a handful of times. The chain uses TRBV10-3 and TRBJ2-7, with D tentatively TRBD1 or TRBD2 (5 bases each). CDR3 length equals 17 residues. The germline V gene encodes CDR1 ENHRY and CDR2 SYGVKD. V was pared by 6 bases and J by 1 base, with 22 bases between. CDR3 residues: CAIRGEKGRALSYEQYF. The CDR3 DNA reads as TGTGCCATCAGGGGGGAAAAGGGCAGGGCCTTATCCTACGAGCAGTACTTC.

This clonotype was found a few times. This chain joins TRBV14 and TRBJ2-1; either TRBD1 or TRBD2 may fit D (5 bases each). Germline V CDR1 and CDR2: SGHDN, FVKESK. The CDR3 totals 16 residues. The V end was cut by 4 bases, the J end by 4 bases, with 17 bases between. The CDR3: CASSLYLPGPYNEQFF. CDR3 in DNA: TGTGCCAGCAGCCTATACTTACCGGGACCTTACAATGAGCAGTTCTTC.

The genes are TRBV20-1 and TRBJ2-7, with D perhaps matching TRBD2 (6 bases). Germline V gene sequence: CDR1 DFQATT, CDR2 SNEGSKA (reference sequence). CDR3 length: 15 amino acids. V lost 0 bases to trimming and J lost 3 bases, with 15 bases between them. CDR3 region: CSARDLAGSLYEQYF. The CDR3, as DNA: TGCAGTGCTAGAGATTTGGCGGGAAGCCTCTACGAGCAGTACTTC.

This clonotype was detected ten times or more. The chain combines TRBV7-9 with TRBJ1-2; 8 nucleotides agree with TRBD1. Germline V CDR1 and CDR2: SEHNR, FQNEAQ (reference sequence). The CDR3 loop spans 14 amino acids. Losses at the gene ends were 4 bases for V and 8 bases for J; bases not matched to a gene: 9. Here the CDR3 reads CASSSSGTGYGYTF. The CDR3 DNA is TGTGCCAGCAGCTCCTCCGGGACAGGATACGGCTACACCTTC.

The sample holds a few counts of this clonotype. This sequence joins TRBV2 and TRBJ2-3, with D uncertain. The CDR3 runs 16 residues. The germline gives CDR1 SNHLY, CDR2 FYNNEI. Trimming removed 7 bases at V and 0 bases at J, with 17 bases between. In DNA form, the CDR3 reads TGTGCCAGCAACCTTCGCGAGACAATTAGCACAGATACGCAGTATTTT. It translates to CASNLRETISTDTQYF.

The chain carries TRBV5-1 and TRBJ2-1, with 8 bases lining up with TRBD2. This CDR3 spans 15 amino acids. In germline, CDR1 is SGHRS, CDR2 YFSETQ. V was pared by 4 bases and J by 8 bases, with 11 bases of the junction left unmatched. The CDR3 loop reads CASSPGQREIDEQFF. The CDR3 bases are TGCGCCAGCAGCCCGGGCCAGCGGGAGATCGATGAGCAGTTCTTC.

This clonotype has at least ten counts. The rearrangement joins TRBV7-2 to TRBJ1-2; D remains ambiguous. The CDR3 extends over 14 amino acids. V was pared by 1 base and J by 0 bases, with 6 bases between. Germline V CDR1 and CDR2: SGHTA, FQGNSA. Here the CDR3 reads CASSLGGSNYGYTF. DNA of the CDR3: TGTGCCAGCAGCTTAGGAGGATCTAACTATGGCTACACCTTC.

This clonotype appeared many times. The rearrangement joins TRBV7-9 to TRBJ1-4; the D is unclear. Trimming cost V 1 base and J 4 bases, with 4 bases left between them. This CDR3 is 13 amino acids long. The V gene's germline CDR1 is SEHNR and CDR2 FQNEAQ (reference sequence). CDR3 amino acids: CASSLGSNEKLFF. The CDR3 DNA follows: TGTGCCAGCAGCTTAGGCAGTAATGAAAAACTGTTTTTT.